These 9 T cell receptor beta chains originate from one sample sequenced in a study of shared clonotypes between healthy human individuals. Sequencing used immunoSEQ multiplex PCR; TCRdb keeps in-frame clones, though not all of them. Here the sample spans some 470,000 clones, about three quarters being singletons. The sequenced material came from PBMCs. The receptor source for this set is a woman in her 40s in good health. Some clones in this sample may be carry-over from other donors' samples.

The count of this clone is one. J is TRBJ1-5 and V is TRBV6-1, with TRBD1 as a possible D gene (6 bases). From germline, CDR1 is MNHNS and CDR2 SASEGT. CDR3 length: 14 residues. Deletions cut 3 bases from V and 5 bases from J, with 11 bases between. CDR3 protein: CASSEIGGYQPQHF. As DNA, the CDR3 is TGTGCCAGCAGTGAGATAGGGGGGTATCAGCCCCAGCATTTT.

As to this clone: It may be a read error: a sequence one base away is much more abundant. The CDR3 carries no conserved terminal phenylalanine or tryptophan, so it likely arises from a read error. The chain couples TRBV30 to TRBJ1-4; maybe TRBD1 (5 bases). CDR1 is GTSNPN, CDR2 SVGIG, per germline (reference sequence). The V end lost 8 bases, the J end lost 4 bases, and 17 bases lay between the germline ends. The CDR3 is made up of 14 amino acids. The CDR3 is CAHGGDRRNEKLFL. The DNA for the CDR3 is TGTGCCCACGGCGGGGACCGGCGTAATGAAAAACTGTTTCTT.

V usage is TRBV19 and J usage is TRBJ2-5, with D possibly TRBD2 on 6 matching bases. The CDR3 has 15 residues. Germline values: CDR1 LNHDA, CDR2 SQIVND (reference sequence). Trimming pared 5 bases from V and 2 bases from J, leaving 15 bases between. The CDR3 DNA follows: TGTGCCAGTAGTCTCCACTCCGGGACTCAAGAGACCCAGTACTTC. Translated, it gives CASSLHSGTQETQYF.

The chain couples TRBV27 to TRBJ2-5, with 9 bases fitting TRBD1. The V segment lost 0 bases and the J segment 4 bases; nucleotides outside the gene matches: 6. CDR3 length: 16 amino acids. Germline-derived CDR1 and CDR2 are MNHEY and SMNVEV (reference sequence). CDR3: CASSLSSGQGRETQYF. CDR3 coding DNA: TGTGCCAGCAGTTTATCTTCCGGACAGGGGAGAGAGACCCAGTACTTC.

V usage is TRBV10-1 and J usage is TRBJ2-1; unclear D gene. The CDR3 covers 11 residues. V gave up 8 bases and J gave up 12 bases, with 14 bases separating them. Per the germline V gene, CDR1 is WNHNN and CDR2 is SYGVQD (reference sequence). In DNA, the CDR3 is TGCGCCAGCGTATTCCCCGTGACGCAGTTCTTC. Translation: CASVFPVTQFF.

About this clone itself: A far larger clone is off by one base, so a read error is likely. This chain joins TRBV6-6 and TRBJ1-6, with D uncertain. CDR1 and CDR2 from the germline V gene are MNHNY and SVGAGI (reference sequence). The CDR3 totals 14 residues. The CDR3 protein is CASSYEAGGSPLYF. In DNA form, the CDR3 reads TGTGCCAGCAGTTACGAGGCAGGCGGTTCACCCCTCTACTTT.

The genes are TRBV28 and TRBJ2-7; TRBD1 aligns across 11 bases. Unmatched junction bases numbered 6, after V lost 6 bases and J lost 5 bases. CDR3 length: 14 residues. The germline CDR1 and CDR2 sequences are MDHEN and SYDVKM. This CDR3 reads CASRGTGGMNEQYF. CDR3 bases: TGTGCCAGCAGGGGGACAGGGGGGATGAACGAGCAGTACTTC. Combining the CDR3 with reference TRBV28 and TRBJ2-7 gives the whole variable domain DVKVTQSSRYLVKRTGEKVFLECVQDMDHENMFWYRQDPGLGLRLIYFSYDVKMKEKGDIPEGYSVSREKKERFSLILESASTNQTSMYLCASRGTGGMNEQYFGPGTRLTVT.

V usage is TRBV18 and J usage is TRBJ1-4; D is unresolved. Germline V lookup: CDR1 KGHSH, CDR2 LQKENI. This CDR3 region has 13 residues. The V end was cut by 3 bases, the J end by 5 bases, with 7 bases between. The CDR3 region has the DNA TGTGCCAGCTCACCGAGGCTAAATGAAAAACTGTTTTTT. Amino acid sequence: CASSPRLNEKLFF.

CDR3 DNA: TGCGCCAGCAGCTTGGGGATGACGGATACGCAGTATTTT. Amino acid sequence: CASSLGMTDTQYF. V and J are TRBV5-1 and TRBJ2-3; D not certain. The CDR3 runs 13 residues. V was trimmed by 0 bases and J by 6 bases, leaving 8 bases between them. Germline V gene data show CDR1 as SGHRS and CDR2 as YFSETQ.